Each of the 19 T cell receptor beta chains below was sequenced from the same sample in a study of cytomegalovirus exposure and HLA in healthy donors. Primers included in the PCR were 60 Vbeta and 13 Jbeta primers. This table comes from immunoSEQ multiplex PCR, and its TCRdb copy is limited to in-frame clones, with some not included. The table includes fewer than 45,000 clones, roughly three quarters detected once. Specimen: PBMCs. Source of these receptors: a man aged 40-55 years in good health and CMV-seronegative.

The CDR3 DNA reads as TGTGCCAGCAGCTTCGCTAGCGGGGGGGCCGCCGGGGAGCTGTTTTTT. Residues: CASSFASGGAAGELFF. The gene calls are TRBV11-2 and TRBJ2-2, with 12 bases lining up with TRBD2. V gave up 3 bases and J gave up 6 bases; unmatched junction bases: 5. In germline, CDR1 is SGHAT, CDR2 FQNNGV. The CDR3 sequence is 16 residues long.

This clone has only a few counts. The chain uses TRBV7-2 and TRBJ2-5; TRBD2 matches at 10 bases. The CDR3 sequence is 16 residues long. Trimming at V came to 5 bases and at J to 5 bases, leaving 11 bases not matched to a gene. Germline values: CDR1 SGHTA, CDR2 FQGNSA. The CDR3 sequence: CASSQNPAGGRETQYF. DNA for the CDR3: TGTGCCAGCAGCCAGAACCCAGCGGGGGGGCGGGAGACCCAGTACTTC.

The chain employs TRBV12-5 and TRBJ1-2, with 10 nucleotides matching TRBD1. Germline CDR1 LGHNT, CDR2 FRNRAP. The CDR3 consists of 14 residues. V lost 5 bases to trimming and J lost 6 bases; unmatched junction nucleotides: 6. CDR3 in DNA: TGTGCTAGTGGTACAACCGGGACAGGGGATGGCTACACCTTC. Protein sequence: CASGTTGTGDGYTF.

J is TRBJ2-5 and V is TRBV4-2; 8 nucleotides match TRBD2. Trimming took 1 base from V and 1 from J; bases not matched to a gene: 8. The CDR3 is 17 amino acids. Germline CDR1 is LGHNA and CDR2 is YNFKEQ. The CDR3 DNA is TGTGCCAGCAGCCAAGTTCCGGGCGGGGGGTTCCAAGAGACCCAGTACTTC. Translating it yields CASSQVPGGGFQETQYF.

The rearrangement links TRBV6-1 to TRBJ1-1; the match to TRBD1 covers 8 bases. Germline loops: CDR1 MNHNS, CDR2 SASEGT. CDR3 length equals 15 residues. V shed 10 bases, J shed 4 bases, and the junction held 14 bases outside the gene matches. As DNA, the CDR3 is TGTGCCACCGACAGGAGCAGGGGGCGTAGCACTGAAGCTTTCTTT. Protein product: CATDRSRGRSTEAFF.

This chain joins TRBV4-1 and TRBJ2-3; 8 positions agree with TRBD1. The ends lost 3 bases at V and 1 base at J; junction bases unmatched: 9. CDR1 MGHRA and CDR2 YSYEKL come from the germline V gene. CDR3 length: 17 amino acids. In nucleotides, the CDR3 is TGCGCCAGCAGCCAGGTGGGGACAGGAGCGGGCACAGATACGCAGTATTTT. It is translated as CASSQVGTGAGTDTQYF.

Here the CDR3 DNA reads TGTGCCAGCAGTGAACCGGGACAGGGATACTACGAGCAGTACTTC. Translated: CASSEPGQGYYEQYF. The chain links TRBV25-1 to TRBJ2-7; 9 bases are shared with TRBD1. This CDR3 is built from 15 residues. The germline gives CDR1 MGHDK, CDR2 SYGVNS. V lost 2 bases and J lost 3; bases outside the gene matches: 5.

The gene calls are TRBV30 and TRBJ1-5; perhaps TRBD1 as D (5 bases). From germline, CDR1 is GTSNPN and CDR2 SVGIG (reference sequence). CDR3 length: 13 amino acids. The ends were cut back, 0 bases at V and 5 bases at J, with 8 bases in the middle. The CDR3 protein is CAWSVRGDQPQHF. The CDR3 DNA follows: TGTGCCTGGAGTGTACGGGGGGATCAGCCCCAGCATTTT.

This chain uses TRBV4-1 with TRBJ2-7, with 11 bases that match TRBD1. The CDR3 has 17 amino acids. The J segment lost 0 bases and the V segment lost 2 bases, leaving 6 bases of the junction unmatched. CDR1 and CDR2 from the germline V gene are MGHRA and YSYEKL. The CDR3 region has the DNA TGCGCCAGCAGCCAACCCCTAGGGACAGGGGGCTCCTACGAGCAGTACTTC. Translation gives CASSQPLGTGGSYEQYF.

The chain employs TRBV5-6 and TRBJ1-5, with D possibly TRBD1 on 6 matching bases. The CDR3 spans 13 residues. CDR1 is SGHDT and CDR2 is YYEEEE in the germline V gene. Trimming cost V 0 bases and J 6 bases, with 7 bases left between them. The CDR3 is CASSLARGQPQHF. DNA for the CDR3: TGTGCCAGCAGCTTGGCCAGGGGTCAGCCCCAGCATTTT. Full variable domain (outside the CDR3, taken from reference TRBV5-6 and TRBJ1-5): DAGVTQSPTHLIKTRGQQVTLRCSPKSGHDTVSWYQQALGQGPQFIFQYYEEEERQRGNFPDRFSGHQFPNYSSELNVNALLLGDSALYLCASSLARGQPQHFGDGTRLSIL.

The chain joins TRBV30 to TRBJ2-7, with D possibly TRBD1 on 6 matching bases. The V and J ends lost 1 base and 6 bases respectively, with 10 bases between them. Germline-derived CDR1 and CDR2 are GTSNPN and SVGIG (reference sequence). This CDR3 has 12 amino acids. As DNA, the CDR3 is TGTGCCTGGAGTGCCTCCAGGGGCGAGCAGTACTTC. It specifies CAWSASRGEQYF.

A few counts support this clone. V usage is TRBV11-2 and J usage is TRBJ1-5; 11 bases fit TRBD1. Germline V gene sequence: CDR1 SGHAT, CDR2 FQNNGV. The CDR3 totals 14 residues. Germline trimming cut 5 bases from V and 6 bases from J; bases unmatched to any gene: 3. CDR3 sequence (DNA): TGTGCCAGCAGCGTCGGGACAGGGGGTCAGCCCCAGCATTTT. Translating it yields CASSVGTGGQPQHF.

The DNA for the CDR3 is TGTGCCAGCAGTTTATATTGGGGGACAGGGGAACAGCCCCAGCATTTT. Its protein is CASSLYWGTGEQPQHF. The rearrangement joins TRBV28 to TRBJ1-5; 10 nucleotides match TRBD1. J gave up 7 bases and V 1 base, and 7 bases lay outside the gene matches. The CDR3 loop spans 16 amino acids. From germline, CDR1 is MDHEN and CDR2 SYDVKM.

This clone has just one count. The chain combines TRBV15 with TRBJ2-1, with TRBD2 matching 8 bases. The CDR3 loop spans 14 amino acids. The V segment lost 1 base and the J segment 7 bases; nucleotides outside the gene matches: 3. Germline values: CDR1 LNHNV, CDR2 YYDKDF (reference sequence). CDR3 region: CATSRGTSKNEQFF. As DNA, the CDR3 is TGTGCCACCAGCAGAGGGACTAGCAAGAATGAGCAGTTCTTC.

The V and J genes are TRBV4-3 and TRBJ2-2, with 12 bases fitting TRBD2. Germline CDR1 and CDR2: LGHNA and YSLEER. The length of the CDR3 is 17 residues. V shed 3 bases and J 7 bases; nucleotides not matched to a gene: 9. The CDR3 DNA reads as TGCGCCAGCAGCCACCTTCTAGCGGGGGGGCGCGGCGGGGAGCTGTTTTTT. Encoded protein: CASSHLLAGGRGGELFF.

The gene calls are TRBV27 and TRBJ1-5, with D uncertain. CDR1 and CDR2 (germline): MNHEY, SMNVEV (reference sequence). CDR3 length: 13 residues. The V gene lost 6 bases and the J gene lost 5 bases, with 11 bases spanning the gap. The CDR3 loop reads CASSRDTYQPQHF. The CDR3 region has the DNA TGTGCCAGCAGCCGCGATACCTATCAGCCCCAGCATTTT.

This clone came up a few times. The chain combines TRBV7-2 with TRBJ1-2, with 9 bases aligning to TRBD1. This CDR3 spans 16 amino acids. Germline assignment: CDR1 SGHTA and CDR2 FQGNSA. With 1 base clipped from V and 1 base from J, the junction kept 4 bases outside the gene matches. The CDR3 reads CASSLGQGDLNYGYTF. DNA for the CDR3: TGTGCCAGCAGCTTAGGACAGGGGGACCTTAACTATGGCTACACCTTC.

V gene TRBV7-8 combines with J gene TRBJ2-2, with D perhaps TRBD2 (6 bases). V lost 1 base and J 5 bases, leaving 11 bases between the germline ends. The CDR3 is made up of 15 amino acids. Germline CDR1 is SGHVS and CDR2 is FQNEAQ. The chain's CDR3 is CASSLERVSTGELFF. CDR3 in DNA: TGTGCCAGCAGCTTAGAGCGGGTGTCGACCGGGGAGCTGTTTTTT.

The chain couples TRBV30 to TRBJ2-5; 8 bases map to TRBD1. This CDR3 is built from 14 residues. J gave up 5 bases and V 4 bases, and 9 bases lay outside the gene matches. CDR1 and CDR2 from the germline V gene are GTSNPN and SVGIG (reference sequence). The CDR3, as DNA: TGTGCCTGGACTGGACAGGGTACGTGGGAGACCCAGTACTTC. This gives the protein CAWTGQGTWETQYF.